Below, 9 T cell receptor beta chains from the same sample are listed, as sequenced in a study of blood T cell repertoires in COVID-19. The table came from immunoSEQ multiplex PCR; TCRdb's copy has only in-frame clones and leaves some out. The repertoire holds about 86,000 clones, with about four fifths as singletons. Sequencing was performed on peripheral blood. The receptors stem from a woman at least 80 years old with acute or convalescent COVID-19.

The chain couples TRBV18 to TRBJ1-6; D is unresolved. Germline CDR1 reads KGHSH; CDR2 reads LQKENI. There are 15 residues in the CDR3. The ends were cut back, 2 bases at V and 5 bases at J, with 10 bases in the middle. The chain's CDR3 is CASSPGVNNNSPLHF. The CDR3 DNA reads TGTGCCAGCTCACCAGGAGTCAATAATAATTCACCCCTCCACTTT.

The genes are TRBV10-1 and TRBJ1-5; D is unresolved. Germline V lookup: CDR1 WNHNN, CDR2 SYGVQD (reference sequence). This CDR3 is built from 12 residues. Trimming pared 2 bases from V and 6 bases from J, leaving 5 bases between. The CDR3 is CASSEGSQPQHF. CDR3 nucleotide sequence: TGCGCCAGCAGTGAGGGGAGTCAGCCCCAGCATTTT.

The V and J genes are TRBV5-6 and TRBJ1-2; TRBD1 is a possible D gene (6 bases). Germline CDR1 is SGHDT and CDR2 is YYEEEE. CDR3 size: 15 residues. Trimming cost V 0 bases and J 2 bases, with 11 bases left between them. The CDR3 DNA reads as TGTGCCAGCAGCTTGGGCAGGGGAGGGAACTATGGCTACACCTTC. This codes for CASSLGRGGNYGYTF.

The J gene is TRBJ2-1, the V gene TRBV29-1, with TRBD2 identical over 14 bases. The V and J ends lost 7 bases and 0 bases, in that order; junction bases with no gene match: 14. This CDR3 is 19 amino acids long. From germline, CDR1 is SQVTM and CDR2 ANQGSEA. CDR3 in amino acids: CSAAVGTGTSGSSYNEQFF. CDR3 DNA sequence: TGCAGCGCGGCGGTGGGGACCGGGACTAGCGGGAGCTCCTACAATGAGCAGTTCTTC.

This chain connects TRBV6-5 to TRBJ2-7, with D tentatively TRBD2 (6 bases). This CDR3 comprises 15 residues. The V end lost 7 bases, the J end lost 4 bases, and 20 bases lay between the germline ends. Germline V lookup: CDR1 MNHEY, CDR2 SVGAGI. The CDR3 nucleotides are TGTGCCAGCACCGCCCGTCCGGGGGATCATTACGAGCAGTACTTC. Translating it yields CASTARPGDHYEQYF.

The chain recombines TRBV5-1 with TRBJ2-7; tentative D call: TRBD2 (5 bases). V lost 1 base, J lost 5 bases, and 16 bases lay in between. Germline V CDR1 and CDR2: SGHRS, YFSETQ. The CDR3 is 15 residues long. In nucleotides, the CDR3 is TGCGCCAGCAGCTTGTCTTCGAGCGCCGGGGACGAGCAGTACTTC. Its protein is CASSLSSSAGDEQYF.

The chain uses TRBV9 and TRBJ2-5, with TRBD2 matching 8 bases. The CDR3 extends over 14 amino acids. The germline V gene encodes CDR1 SGDLS and CDR2 YYNGEE. V shed 3 bases and J 5 bases; nucleotides not matched to a gene: 6. The chain's CDR3 is CASSEAGGGETQYF. In DNA, the CDR3 is TGTGCCAGCAGCGAGGCGGGGGGCGGGGAGACCCAGTACTTC.

The chain recombines TRBV12-3 or TRBV12-4 with TRBJ1-2; no clear D. This CDR3 contains 11 residues. V shed 3 bases and J shed 8 bases, with 7 bases lying between them. CDR3 DNA sequence: TGTGCCAGCAGTTTCTCTAGGGGCTACACCTTC. Translation gives CASSFSRGYTF.

On this clone: The conserved final phenylalanine or tryptophan is absent from the CDR3, which likely points to a read error. The DNA is omitted, as the CDR3 cannot be located on it reliably, and the CDR3 follows TCRdb's listing. The CDR3 sequence: CASSPPLKAGGAV. The V and J genes are TRBV18 and TRBJ2-3; the table's D call, TRBD2, has no DNA check behind it. The CDR3 is 13 amino acids in total, end residues counted. CDR1 is KGHSH, CDR2 LQKENI, per germline.